Included here is one TCR beta chain sequence, with context. These data come from a study of Graves' ophthalmopathy and Graves' hyperthyroidism. RNA transcripts served as template for amplifying TCR beta CDR3 sequences. First-round RT-PCR used HTBI primers; second-round multiplex PCR followed. Using its own MiXCR run on the multiplex PCR reads, TCRdb lists one record per CDR3 protein. The sample has about 400,000 distinct CDR3 sequences, around 20% seen once; the top ten hold around 1.4%. The V and J ends lost 2 bases and 3 bases respectively, with 20 bases between them. Per the germline V gene, CDR1 is MRHNA and CDR2 is SNTAGT. The CDR3 extends over 17 amino acids. Out of around 10 ml of fresh peripheral blood, PBMCs were obtained.

The sequencing input was peripheral blood. The chain uses TRBV6-4 and TRBJ2-7; D gene ambiguous. The TCR was taken from a woman aged 18-29 years with Graves' ophthalmopathy. CDR3 loop: CASSDPGRTPAYYEQYF. CDR3 DNA sequence: TGTGCCAGCAGTGACCCCGGTCGAACCCCCGCTTACTACGAGCAGTACTTC.